This T cell receptor beta chain was obtained from a study of blood T cell repertoires in COVID-19. Trimming at V came to 3 bases and at J to 3 bases, leaving 8 bases not matched to a gene. Germline CDR1 is SEHNR and CDR2 is FQNEAQ (reference sequence). The CDR3 runs to 15 residues. In the authors' workflow: Estimates of nucleated cell counts were drawn from the amplification of reference gene primers. Sequencing used immunoSEQ multiplex PCR; TCRdb keeps in-frame clones, though not all of them. V, J and clone size are those of that table, while D and trimming were read from the DNA. The sample has 70,000 to 95,000 clones, less than 85% seen once.

This receptor was taken from a human donor in a cohort sampled during active COVID-19. Sequenced sample: peripheral blood. The chain couples TRBV7-9 to TRBJ2-7; 7 positions match TRBD2. CDR3 sequence (DNA): TGTGCCAGCAGCTTGAATCGGGACTATTACTACGAGCAGTACTTC. Amino acids: CASSLNRDYYYEQYF.